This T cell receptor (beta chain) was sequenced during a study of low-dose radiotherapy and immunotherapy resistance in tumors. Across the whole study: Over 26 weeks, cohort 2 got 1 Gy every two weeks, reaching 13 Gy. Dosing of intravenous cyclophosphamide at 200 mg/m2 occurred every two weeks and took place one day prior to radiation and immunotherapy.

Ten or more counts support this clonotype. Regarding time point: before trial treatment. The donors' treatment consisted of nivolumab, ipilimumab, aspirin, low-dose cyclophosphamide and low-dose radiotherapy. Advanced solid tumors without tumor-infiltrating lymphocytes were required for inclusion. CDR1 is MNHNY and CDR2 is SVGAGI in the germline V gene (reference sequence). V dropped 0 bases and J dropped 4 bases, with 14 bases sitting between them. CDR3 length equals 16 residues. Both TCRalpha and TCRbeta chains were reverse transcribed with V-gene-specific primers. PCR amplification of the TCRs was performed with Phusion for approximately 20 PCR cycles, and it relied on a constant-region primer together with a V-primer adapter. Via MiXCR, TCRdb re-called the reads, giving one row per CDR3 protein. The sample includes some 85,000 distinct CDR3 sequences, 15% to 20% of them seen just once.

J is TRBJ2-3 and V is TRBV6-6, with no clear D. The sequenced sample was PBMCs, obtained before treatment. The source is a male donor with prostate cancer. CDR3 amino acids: CASSYSRGPRADTQYF. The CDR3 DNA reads TGTGCCAGCAGTTACTCTCGAGGACCCCGCGCAGATACGCAGTATTTT.